This TCR beta chain stems from a study of shared clonotypes between healthy human individuals. Original handling: Junction-only immunoSEQ data arrived without quality scores, meaning filtering differed. Data came from immunoSEQ multiplex PCR; TCRdb stores just in-frame clones and leaves some out. V, J and clone size are those of that table, while D and trimming were read from the DNA. The sample contains a few million clones, 95% of which appear only once. Germline values: CDR1 ENHRY, CDR2 SYGVKD. Losses at the gene ends were 6 bases for V and 3 bases for J; bases not matched to a gene: 4. The CDR3 extends over 13 amino acids.

The V call is TRBV10-3, the J call TRBJ2-5; 7 bases are a match to TRBD1. Sequenced material: naive CD4+ T cells sorted from blood. This sample's subset: CD45RA+ positively selected. The sequence was collected from a man younger than 35 in good health. The CDR3 sequence is CAIRTGTEETQYF. As DNA, the CDR3 is TGTGCCATCAGAACCGGGACAGAAGAGACCCAGTACTTC.